This T cell receptor beta chain was identified in a study of breast tumors, draining lymph nodes, adjacent tissues. Using its own MiXCR run on the multiplex PCR reads, TCRdb lists one record per CDR3 protein. The repertoire holds about 130,000 distinct CDR3 sequences, with 21% as singletons. Breast cancer patients provided tissue from their axillary draining lymph nodes. Study-level results: Compared with lymph nodes, tumors were less diverse; compared with nontumor tissue, more.

The length of the CDR3 is 14 residues. Trimming cost V 1 base and J 2 bases, with 10 bases left between them. From germline, CDR1 is SGHRS and CDR2 YFSETQ. In this sample, this clonotype turned up many times. No antigen is known for it. V and J are TRBV5-1 and TRBJ2-7, with D uncertain. The origin of this receptor is a female donor with breast cancer. Some clones in this sample may be carry-over from other donors' samples. What was sequenced was axillary lymph node tissue. The DNA for the CDR3 is TGCGCCAGCAGCTTGATGTCAGGAACCTACGAGCAGTACTTC. It encodes CASSLMSGTYEQYF.